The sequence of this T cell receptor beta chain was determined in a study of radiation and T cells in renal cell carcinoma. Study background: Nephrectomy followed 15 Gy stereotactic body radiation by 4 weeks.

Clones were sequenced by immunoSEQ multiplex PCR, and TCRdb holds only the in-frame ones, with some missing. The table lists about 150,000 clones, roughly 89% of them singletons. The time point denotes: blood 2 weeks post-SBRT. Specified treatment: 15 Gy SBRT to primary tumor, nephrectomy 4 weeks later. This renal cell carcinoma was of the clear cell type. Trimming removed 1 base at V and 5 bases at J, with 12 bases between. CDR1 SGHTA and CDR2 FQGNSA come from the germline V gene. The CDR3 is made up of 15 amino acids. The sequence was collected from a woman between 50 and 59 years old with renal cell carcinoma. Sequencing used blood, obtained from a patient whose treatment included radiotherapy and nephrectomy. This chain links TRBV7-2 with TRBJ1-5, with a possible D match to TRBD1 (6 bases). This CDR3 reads CASSLDGGLDQPQHF. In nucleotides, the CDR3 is TGTGCCAGCAGCTTAGACGGGGGGCTCGATCAGCCCCAGCATTTT.